This T cell receptor (beta chain) was captured in a study of T-cell reconstitution after alpha-beta-depleted transplantation in children. Unique molecular identifiers featured in how the TCRbeta library was prepared. TCRdb re-called the PCR reads through MiXCR, storing one row per CDR3 protein. The repertoire holds some 240,000 distinct CDR3 sequences, with over 9.5% as singletons. Trimming removed 2 bases at V and 0 bases at J, with 9 bases between. Germline CDR1 and CDR2: SGHRS and YFSETQ. CDR3 size: 15 residues. The sequencing here drew on PBMCs from the stem cell graft donor, taken from the stem cell graft. The receptor was isolated from a human donor who donated a stem cell graft to a child with SCID. The rearrangement links TRBV5-1 to TRBJ2-1; unclear D gene. The CDR3 region is CASSFGASSYNEQFF. For the CDR3, the DNA is TGCGCCAGCAGCTTCGGCGCGAGCTCCTACAATGAGCAGTTCTTC.